The 9 T cell receptor beta chains below all came from one sample that was sequenced in a study of blood T cell repertoires in COVID-19. The assay was immunoSEQ multiplex PCR, and TCRdb's table has in-frame clones only and misses some. The table has over 70,000 clones, 86% seen once. Input material: peripheral blood. Every receptor here comes from a human donor in a cohort sampled during active COVID-19.

This clone showed up just once. J is TRBJ2-3 and V is TRBV11-3; D call uncertain. There are 13 residues in the CDR3. V was clipped by 1 base and J by 5 bases, with 7 bases between them. The germline V gene encodes CDR1 SGHNT and CDR2 YENEEA. This chain's CDR3 is CASSLVSQDTQYF. The CDR3 region has the DNA TGTGCCAGCAGCTTAGTCTCACAAGATACGCAGTATTTT.

This clone was recorded once. The rearrangement uses TRBV2 and TRBJ2-7; D may be TRBD2 (6 bases). V gave up 3 bases and J gave up 6 bases, with 12 bases separating them. In germline, CDR1 is SNHLY, CDR2 FYNNEI. The CDR3 loop spans 13 amino acids. CDR3 residues: CASSDERGGEQYF. CDR3 nucleotide sequence: TGTGCCAGCAGTGACGAGAGGGGAGGCGAGCAGTACTTC.

The V gene is TRBV7-2, the J gene TRBJ1-2; TRBD1 matches 9 bases. The CDR3 is 19 amino acids. The germline gives CDR1 SGHTA, CDR2 FQGNSA. The trim removed 0 bases at V and 4 bases at J, leaving 15 bases unmatched. Here the CDR3 reads CASSLAKRRTGAFPYGYTF. CDR3 bases: TGTGCCAGCAGCTTAGCGAAAAGAAGGACAGGGGCCTTCCCCTATGGCTACACCTTC.

The V call is TRBV5-4, the J call TRBJ2-2; TRBD2 agrees at 7 bases. With 4 bases clipped from V and 2 bases from J, the junction kept 5 bases outside the gene matches. Per germline, CDR1 SGHNT and CDR2 YYREEE (reference sequence). The CDR3 extends over 15 amino acids. The CDR3 coding sequence is TGTGCCAGCAGCATCAGCGGGATAAACACCGGGGAGCTGTTTTTT. This translates into CASSISGINTGELFF.

The rearrangement uses TRBV30 and TRBJ2-1; D is perhaps TRBD2 (7 bases). Deletions cut 4 bases from V and 8 bases from J, with 12 bases between. This CDR3 spans 12 amino acids. The germline CDR1 and CDR2 sequences are GTSNPN and SVGIG (reference sequence). The CDR3: CAWNRGAYEQFF. The CDR3, as DNA: TGTGCCTGGAACCGGGGGGCCTATGAGCAGTTCTTC.

The chain carries TRBV19 and TRBJ2-2, with no clear D. Germline CDR1 LNHDA, CDR2 SQIVND (reference sequence). This CDR3 has 13 amino acids. CDR3 in amino acids: CPLEVRNTGELFF. The CDR3 nucleotides read TGTCCCCTTGAGGTAAGGAACACCGGGGAGCTGTTTTTT.

This clone was seen only once. The gene calls are TRBV5-4 and TRBJ2-5; D may be TRBD2 (6 bases). Trimming pared 0 bases from V and 2 bases from J, leaving 11 bases between. This CDR3 comprises 15 residues. Germline V gene sequence: CDR1 SGHNT, CDR2 YYREEE (reference sequence). CDR3 sequence (DNA): TGTGCCAGCAGCTTGGTTTGGGGGACTCAAGAGACCCAGTACTTC. It is translated as CASSLVWGTQETQYF.

This clone was seen a single time. This chain joins TRBV15 and TRBJ2-2; D is possibly TRBD1 (6 bases). Germline values: CDR1 LNHNV, CDR2 YYDKDF (reference sequence). V lost 0 bases and J 0 bases, leaving 11 bases between the germline ends. The CDR3 covers 17 residues. The CDR3 coding sequence is TGTGCCACCAGCAGAGAGGGACACCCAGCGAACACCGGGGAGCTGTTTTTT. Its protein is CATSREGHPANTGELFF. Complete variable domain (other parts from reference TRBV15 and TRBJ2-2): DAMVIQNPRYQVTQFGKPVTLSCSQTLNHNVMYWYQQKSSQAPKLLFHYYDKDFNNEADTPDNFQSRRPNTSFCFLDIRSPGLGDTAMYLCATSREGHPANTGELFFGEGSRLTVL.

In its sample, this clone was seen a few times. The chain links TRBV6-1 to TRBJ2-1; 11 positions agree with TRBD2. Trimming removed 2 bases from V and 14 bases from J; junction bases left unmatched: 11. Germline values: CDR1 MNHNS, CDR2 SASEGT. The CDR3 length is 15 residues. The CDR3 loop is CASSENGLAGGWEFF. CDR3 sequence (DNA): TGTGCCAGCAGTGAAAATGGCCTAGCGGGAGGTTGGGAGTTCTTC.